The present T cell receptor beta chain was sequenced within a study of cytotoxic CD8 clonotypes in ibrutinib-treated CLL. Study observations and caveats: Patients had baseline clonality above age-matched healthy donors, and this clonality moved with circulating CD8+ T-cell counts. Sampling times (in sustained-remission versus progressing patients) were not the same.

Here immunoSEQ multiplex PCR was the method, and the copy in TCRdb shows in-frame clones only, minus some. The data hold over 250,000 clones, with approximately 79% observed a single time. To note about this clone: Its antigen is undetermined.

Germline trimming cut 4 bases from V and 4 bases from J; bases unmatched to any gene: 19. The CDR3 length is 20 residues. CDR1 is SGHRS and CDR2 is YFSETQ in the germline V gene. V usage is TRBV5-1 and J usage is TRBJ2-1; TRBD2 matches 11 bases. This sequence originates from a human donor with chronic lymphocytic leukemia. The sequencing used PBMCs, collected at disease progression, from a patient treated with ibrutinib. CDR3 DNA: TGCGCCAGCAGCCCCCGTCCCGGGACTAGCGGCGGGGTAGGTTACAATGAGCAGTTCTTC. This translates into CASSPRPGTSGGVGYNEQFF.